This passage covers 26 T cell receptor beta chains from one sample sequenced in a study of blood T cell repertoires in COVID-19. Profiled with immunoSEQ multiplex PCR; TCRdb holds only in-frame clones, not every one. The sample contains 200,000 or so clones, around 84% of which appear only once. Sequencing used PBMCs or T cells enriched from blood (not recorded which). The receptors originated from a woman aged 40 to 50 with acute COVID-19.

The rearrangement uses TRBV19 and TRBJ2-5; TRBD2 matches at 10 bases. The CDR3 runs 16 residues. CDR1 is LNHDA, CDR2 SQIVND, per germline (reference sequence). Unmatched junction bases numbered 11, after V lost 5 bases and J lost 5 bases. The CDR3, as DNA: TGTGCCAGTAGTGACGAGGGAGCGGGGGGGCCGGAGACCCAGTACTTC. Its protein is CASSDEGAGGPETQYF.

The chain combines TRBV10-3 with TRBJ2-3, with D perhaps TRBD2 (6 bases). The V and J ends lost 3 bases and 6 bases respectively, with 10 bases between them. The CDR3 sequence is 13 residues long. Germline CDR1 ENHRY, CDR2 SYGVKD. The CDR3: CAISDRSGDTQYF. The CDR3 nucleotides are TGTGCCATCAGTGATCGCAGCGGGGATACGCAGTATTTT.

The chain has TRBV28 and TRBJ2-3; 7 bases match TRBD1. The CDR3 loop spans 14 amino acids. The J segment lost 3 bases and the V segment lost 4 bases, leaving 4 bases of the junction unmatched. Germline V gene lookup returns CDR1 MDHEN and CDR2 SYDVKM. CDR3 loop: CASSSSDRTDTQYF. The CDR3 nucleotides read TGTGCCAGCAGTTCGTCGGACAGGACAGATACGCAGTATTTT.

This chain uses TRBV5-6 with TRBJ2-7, with 12 bases matching TRBD1. The ends lost 3 bases at V and 3 bases at J; junction bases unmatched: 7. CDR1 is SGHDT, CDR2 YYEEEE, per germline. This CDR3 has 16 residues. CDR3 sequence reads: CASSYGDRGQSYEQYF. The CDR3 region has the DNA TGTGCCAGCAGCTACGGGGACAGGGGGCAAAGCTACGAGCAGTACTTC.

The rearrangement uses TRBV4-3 and TRBJ2-1, with TRBD1 matching 9 bases. The CDR3 runs 16 residues. The germline V gene encodes CDR1 LGHNA and CDR2 YSLEER. V lost 0 bases, J lost 6 bases, and 6 bases stayed unmatched. Here the CDR3 DNA reads TGCGCCAGCAGCCAAGATGCGGACAGGGGTTCCAATGAGCAGTTCTTC. It translates to CASSQDADRGSNEQFF.

This clone has ten or more counts. The chain uses TRBV6-5 and TRBJ1-5; 7 bases align to TRBD1. Looked up from germline, CDR1 is MNHEY and CDR2 is SVGAGI. The length of the CDR3 is 15 residues. After removal of 2 bases from V and 5 bases from J, the junction contained 6 bases not matched to a gene. The CDR3 nucleotides are TGTGCCAGCAGTTACGGGGCAGGGGGAGATCAGCCCCAGCATTTT. Its protein product is CASSYGAGGDQPQHF.

The chain employs TRBV20-1 and TRBJ1-3; 9 nucleotides align to TRBD1. The CDR3 is made up of 16 amino acids. CDR1 is DFQATT and CDR2 is SNEGSKA in the germline V gene (reference sequence). After removal of 3 bases from V and 3 bases from J, the junction contained 9 bases not matched to a gene. DNA of the CDR3: TGCAGTGCTAGTTATCCGGGACAGGGATTTGGAAACACCATATATTTT. Its translation is CSASYPGQGFGNTIYF.

In this sample, this clone is medium-sized. This chain links TRBV28 with TRBJ2-7; D unclear. The germline CDR1 and CDR2 sequences are MDHEN and SYDVKM. Trimming cost V 5 bases and J 4 bases, with 12 bases left between them. The CDR3 contains 13 residues. CDR3 sequence: CASSPPGFYEQYF. In DNA form, the CDR3 reads TGTGCCAGCAGTCCGCCGGGTTTTTACGAGCAGTACTTC.

The chain couples TRBV7-3 to TRBJ2-1, with 9 bases fitting TRBD1. Germline assignment: CDR1 SGHTA and CDR2 FQGTGA. J gave up 7 bases and V 5 bases, and 9 bases lay outside the gene matches. This CDR3 has 15 amino acids. The CDR3 spells CASSRSRDRVNEQFF. As DNA, the CDR3 is TGTGCCAGCAGCCGAAGTCGGGACAGGGTGAATGAGCAGTTCTTC.

This clone was counted a few times. The genes are TRBV28 and TRBJ1-1, with a possible D match to TRBD1 (6 bases). The length of the CDR3 is 14 residues. The ends were cut back, 7 bases at V and 1 base at J, with 13 bases in the middle. Germline CDR1 MDHEN, CDR2 SYDVKM. The CDR3 coding sequence is TGTGCCAGCAAAGGTGGGACACGGAACACTGAAGCTTTCTTT. Protein product: CASKGGTRNTEAFF. The whole variable domain, filled in from reference TRBV28 and TRBJ1-1, reads DVKVTQSSRYLVKRTGEKVFLECVQDMDHENMFWYRQDPGLGLRLIYFSYDVKMKEKGDIPEGYSVSREKKERFSLILESASTNQTSMYLCASKGGTRNTEAFFGQGTRLTVV.

The V call is TRBV9, the J call TRBJ1-5; TRBD1 matches 7 bases. In germline, CDR1 is SGDLS, CDR2 YYNGEE. This CDR3 has 14 residues. Germline trimming cut 3 bases from V and 6 bases from J; bases unmatched to any gene: 6. Here the CDR3 DNA reads TGTGCCAGCAGCGCTAGGGGGCAAGGTCAGCCCCAGCATTTT. Its translation is CASSARGQGQPQHF.

The chain has TRBV5-1 and TRBJ1-3, with D possibly TRBD1 on 6 matching bases. The CDR3 length is 16 residues. Trimming shortened V by 0 bases and J by 0 bases, and 10 bases separated the two germline ends. The V gene's germline CDR1 is SGHRS and CDR2 YFSETQ. In DNA, the CDR3 is TGCGCCAGCAGCTTGGCCCCGACAGGCTCTGGAAACACCATATATTTT. As protein: CASSLAPTGSGNTIYF.

The chain couples TRBV30 to TRBJ1-2, with D perhaps matching TRBD1 (5 bases). Germline loops: CDR1 GTSNPN, CDR2 SVGIG (reference sequence). The CDR3 sequence is 13 residues long. V lost 8 bases, J lost 2 bases, and 15 bases lay in between. The CDR3 loop reads CAHPGRANYGYTF. The CDR3 nucleotides read TGTGCCCACCCCGGCAGGGCGAACTATGGCTACACCTTC. Drawing the rest from reference TRBV30 and TRBJ1-2, the complete variable domain is SQTIHQWPATLVQPVGSPLSLECTVEGTSNPNLYWYRQAAGRGLQLLFYSVGIGQISSEVPQNLSASRPQDRQFILSSKKLLLSDSGFYLCAHPGRANYGYTFGSGTRLTVV.

The CDR3 protein is CASSPEQGVYNSPLHF. The CDR3 DNA follows: TGCGCCAGCAGCCCCGAACAGGGTGTCTATAATTCACCCCTCCACTTT. V gene TRBV5-1 combines with J gene TRBJ1-6; TRBD1 is a possible D gene (6 bases). The V end lost 4 bases, the J end lost 3 bases, and 14 bases lay between the germline ends. The CDR3 contains 16 residues. In germline, CDR1 is SGHRS, CDR2 YFSETQ.

This clone was detected only once. The rearrangement links TRBV2 to TRBJ2-7; D not certain. The CDR3 loop spans 12 amino acids. CDR1 SNHLY and CDR2 FYNNEI come from the germline V gene. Trimming removed 7 bases at V and 1 base at J, with 8 bases between. CDR3 sequence: CASTETSYEQYF. The CDR3 region has the DNA TGTGCCAGCACAGAGACTTCCTACGAGCAGTACTTC.

The CDR3 DNA reads as TGCGCCAGCAGCTTAATGAGTACTAGCACAGATACGCAGTATTTT. This translates into CASSLMSTSTDTQYF. The chain uses TRBV5-1 and TRBJ2-3; D remains unclear. V was shortened by 2 bases and J by 0 bases, with 10 bases between the two germline ends. Germline values: CDR1 SGHRS, CDR2 YFSETQ. The length of the CDR3 is 15 residues.

The chain couples TRBV27 to TRBJ1-6; 7 bases are shared with TRBD1. CDR1 is MNHEY, CDR2 SMNVEV, per germline (reference sequence). Trimming removed 3 bases from V and 11 bases from J; junction bases left unmatched: 13. There are 16 residues in the CDR3. The CDR3 region has the DNA TGTGCCAGCAGTTTCCTCCCGGGACAGAGGAGTCCACCCCTCCACTTT. Amino acids: CASSFLPGQRSPPLHF.

This rearrangement joins TRBV19 to TRBJ2-7; tentatively, D is TRBD2 (6 bases). The CDR3 consists of 15 residues. V shed 10 bases and J shed 0 bases, with 19 bases lying between them. The germline gives CDR1 LNHDA, CDR2 SQIVND (reference sequence). In DNA, the CDR3 is TGTGCCACGGGGTATGTGACGGGGGTCTCCTACGAGCAGTACTTC. It encodes CATGYVTGVSYEQYF.

The chain links TRBV11-1 to TRBJ2-3; 7 bases map to TRBD2. The germline CDR1 and CDR2 sequences are SGHAT and FQDESV (reference sequence). The CDR3 sequence is 15 residues long. Losses at the gene ends were 0 bases for V and 4 bases for J; bases not matched to a gene: 4. CDR3 protein: CASSLAAGSADTQYF. As DNA, the CDR3 is TGTGCCAGCAGCTTAGCAGCGGGGAGCGCAGATACGCAGTATTTT. Full variable domain (rest looked up from reference TRBV11-1 and TRBJ2-3): EAEVAQSPRYKITEKSQAVAFWCDPISGHATLYWYRQILGQGPELLVQFQDESVVDDSQLPKDRFSAERLKGVDSTLKIQPAELGDSAMYLCASSLAAGSADTQYFGPGTRLTVL.

The chain links TRBV10-2 to TRBJ1-5, with D possibly TRBD1 on 6 matching bases. V dropped 2 bases and J dropped 5 bases, with 10 bases sitting between them. The CDR3 consists of 14 residues. The germline V gene encodes CDR1 WSHSY and CDR2 SAAADI. CDR3 sequence (DNA): TGCGCCAGCAGTGAGCCCGACAGGCATCAGCCCCAGCATTTT. This translates into CASSEPDRHQPQHF.

This sequence joins TRBV4-1 and TRBJ2-5, with D perhaps matching TRBD1 (6 bases). Germline V gene sequence: CDR1 MGHRA, CDR2 YSYEKL. V gave up 0 bases and J gave up 0 bases, with 11 bases separating them. The CDR3 loop spans 16 amino acids. Written as DNA, the CDR3 is TGCGCCAGCAGCCAAGATAGTGGGGGCTACCAAGAGACCCAGTACTTC. Translation: CASSQDSGGYQETQYF.

The genes are TRBV5-8 and TRBJ1-1; no clear D. CDR3 size: 18 residues. Trimming pared 3 bases from V and 1 base from J, leaving 22 bases between. From germline, CDR1 is SGHTS and CDR2 YDEGEE. For the CDR3, the DNA is TGTGCCAGCAGCTCACCCTATCGACTTATCGTACGGAACACTGAAGCTTTCTTT. It translates to CASSSPYRLIVRNTEAFF.

V usage is TRBV21-1 and J usage is TRBJ1-6. TRBV21-1 is described as a pseudogene. This CDR3 contains 16 residues. The chain's CDR3 is CAIAEGGLSDNSPLHF. The CDR3 DNA reads TGTGCCATCGCTGAGGGTGGGTTGAGCGATAATTCACCCCTCCACTTT.

The rearrangement links TRBV30 to TRBJ2-7, with unresolved D. The CDR3 spans 13 residues. Germline values: CDR1 GTSNPN, CDR2 SVGIG (reference sequence). Trimming pared 0 bases from V and 3 bases from J, leaving 9 bases between. CDR3: CAWSVSLNYEQYF. The CDR3 nucleotides read TGTGCCTGGAGTGTCTCACTTAACTACGAGCAGTACTTC.

Only one count was recorded for this clone. V usage is TRBV2 and J usage is TRBJ2-2; 11 bases match TRBD2. CDR3 length: 15 amino acids. V shed 10 bases, J shed 3 bases, and the junction held 7 bases outside the gene matches. Germline V gene sequence: CDR1 SNHLY, CDR2 FYNNEI. The DNA of the CDR3 is TGTGCCACTGTAGGGACTAGCGGAGACACCGGGGAGCTGTTTTTT. Its translation: CATVGTSGDTGELFF.

The rearrangement uses TRBV12-3 or TRBV12-4 and TRBJ2-1; D is unresolved. This CDR3 contains 11 residues. V lost 3 bases and J lost 7, with 4 bases in between. The CDR3 sequence: CASSFVNEQFF. The CDR3 DNA reads as TGTGCCAGCAGTTTTGTAAATGAGCAGTTCTTC.